This T cell receptor beta chain appears in the sequencing data of a study of CD8+CD57+ T cells in acquired aplastic anemia. The overall study: Sorting CD4+ and CD8+ cells gave DNA averaging approximately 3 ug.

Trimming left V 4 bases short and J 6 bases short, with 10 bases between. This CDR3 has 13 amino acids. Germline CDR1 and CDR2: SGDLS and YYNGEE. This clonotype was detected only a few times. What it binds is unknown. Study observations and caveats: A set of more than 25 CD8+ CDR3 sequences was shared between patients and controls, and these sequences appeared highly expressed in patients.

It was genomic DNA that served as the template for profiling TCR beta VDJ and CDR3. TCRdb reprocessed the reads via MiXCR and lists one record per CDR3 protein. The table includes a few hundred thousand distinct CDR3 sequences, around 30% detected once. Flow cytometry had shown expanded CD8+CD57+ cells in the patients chosen for sequencing. Patients, without exception, had severe acquired aplastic anemia. Untreated patients provided the blood samples, with no therapy given before sampling. The clonotype comes from a human donor with aplastic anemia. The sequenced material came from sorted CD4+, CD8+, or CD8+CD57+ T cells (not recorded which) from PBMCs. This sequence joins TRBV9 and TRBJ2-2; D unclear. CDR3 region: CASSFSQPGELFF. DNA for the CDR3: TGTGCCAGCAGCTTCTCACAGCCCGGGGAGCTGTTTTTT.